This passage covers 9 T cell receptor beta chains from one sample sequenced in a study of shared clonotypes between healthy human individuals. Assay used: immunoSEQ multiplex PCR; TCRdb lists only in-frame clones, some missing. The sample shows roughly 1,500,000 clones, approximately 98.5% of them seen only once. Sequenced material: naive CD4+ T cells sorted from blood. Described subset: CD45RA+ positively selected. The origin of the receptors is a man aged 25-40 years in good health.

The genes are TRBV5-4 and TRBJ2-5; 8 bases match TRBD2. This CDR3 has 14 amino acids. Germline lookup yields CDR1 SGHNT and CDR2 YYREEE (reference sequence). V trimming: 0 bases; J trimming: 3 bases; junction bases outside the gene matches: 1. The CDR3 DNA sequence: TGTGCCAGCAGCTTGGTAGCGGGGAAAGAGACCCAGTACTTC. The encoded protein is CASSLVAGKETQYF. The full variable domain, its missing parts supplied by reference TRBV5-4 and TRBJ2-5, is ETGVTQSPTHLIKTRGQQVTLRCSSQSGHNTVSWYQQALGQGPQFIFQYYREEENGRGNFPPRFSGLQFPNYSSELNVNALELDDSALYLCASSLVAGKETQYFGPGTRLLVL.

As concerns this clone: The junction does not match germline at one end; this may be a read error. The chain employs TRBV7-2 and TRBJ2-3; TRBD2 matches at 11 bases. Germline V gene sequence: CDR1 SGHTA, CDR2 FQGNSA. The CDR3 is 17 residues long. The CDR3 nucleotides are TGTGCCAGCAGCATAGCCACTAGCGGGAGATCGACAGATACGCAGTATTTT. The encoded protein is CASSIATSGRSTDTQYF.

This rearrangement joins TRBV28 to TRBJ2-7, with D perhaps being TRBD1 or TRBD2 (5 bases each). The CDR3 is made up of 16 amino acids. V was clipped by 2 bases and J by 7 bases, with 21 bases between them. The germline V gene has CDR1 MDHEN and CDR2 SYDVKM. Here the CDR3 DNA reads TGTGCCAGCAGTTTACCTTCCGGGACGGGGCTCGGGGAGCAGTACTTC. Translated: CASSLPSGTGLGEQYF.

This clone was seen just once. This chain connects TRBV14 to TRBJ2-7, with 8 bases that match TRBD2. Looked up from germline, CDR1 is SGHDN and CDR2 is FVKESK. This CDR3 spans 15 amino acids. V was clipped by 0 bases and J by 3 bases; unmatched bases: 4. The CDR3 here is CASSQESSGHYEQYF. CDR3 bases: TGTGCCAGCAGCCAAGAATCTAGCGGGCACTACGAGCAGTACTTC. Variable domain in full (rest from reference TRBV14 and TRBJ2-7): EAGVTQFPSHSVIEKGQTVTLRCDPISGHDNLYWYRRVMGKEIKFLLHFVKESKQDESGMPNNRFLAERTGGTYSTLKVQPAELEDSGVYFCASSQESSGHYEQYFGPGTRLTVT.

The chain couples TRBV28 to TRBJ1-1; D gene unclear. CDR3 length: 12 residues. V lost 2 bases to trimming and J lost 6 bases, with 7 bases between them. CDR1 is MDHEN, CDR2 SYDVKM, per germline. CDR3 coding DNA: TGTGCCAGCAGTTTAAGGTTGTCTGAAGCTTTCTTT. Translation gives CASSLRLSEAFF.

V and J are TRBV29-1 and TRBJ1-1, with a tentative D call TRBD1 (6 bases). The V gene lost 6 bases and the J gene lost 9 bases, with 20 bases spanning the gap. The CDR3 sequence is 13 residues long. CDR1 is SQVTM and CDR2 is ANQGSEA in the germline V gene. The CDR3 DNA is TGCAGCGTGACCTCAGGGGACACTCGGAAAGCTTTCTTT. This sequence encodes CSVTSGDTRKAFF.

The chain links TRBV7-2 to TRBJ2-7, with 11 bases aligning to TRBD2. V gave up 1 base and J gave up 3 bases; unmatched junction bases: 8. CDR3 length: 17 amino acids. In germline, CDR1 is SGHTA, CDR2 FQGNSA. The CDR3 loop is CASSLERLAGPNYEQYF. The CDR3 DNA is TGTGCCAGCAGCTTAGAAAGACTAGCGGGACCCAACTACGAGCAGTACTTC.

The V gene is TRBV6-1, the J gene TRBJ1-4; TRBD1 might be the D (5 bases). The CDR3 is 14 amino acids. V lost 4 bases, J lost 15 bases, and 21 bases lay in between. In germline, CDR1 is MNHNS, CDR2 SASEGT. CDR3 in amino acids: CASSVLGVGKTLFF. Here the CDR3 DNA reads TGTGCCAGCAGTGTCCTAGGGGTAGGGAAAACTTTGTTTTTT.

The table lists this clone with a count of one. The rearrangement uses TRBV18 and TRBJ2-7; TRBD1 aligns across 9 bases. Losses at the gene ends were 3 bases for V and 6 bases for J; bases not matched to a gene: 9. Germline V CDR1 and CDR2: KGHSH, LQKENI. CDR3 length equals 15 residues. The CDR3 DNA is TGTGCCAGCTCACCGCTCGGGACAGGGACACTCGAGCAGTACTTC. Its protein is CASSPLGTGTLEQYF.